This T cell receptor (beta chain) was captured by sequencing in a study of blood T cell repertoires in COVID-19 (dated by TCRdb to 2018 to 2020). Regarding the research as a whole: Samples from collaborators originated in the United States, Italy and Spain and spanned both the acute and convalescent phases of COVID-19. The samples were drawn from the first 160 participants of the ongoing ImmuneRACE study and from 1,254 subjects provided by 6 global collaborators. The repertoires were released in a freely available public database intended as a resource for research on the immune response to SARS-CoV-2. The material from the prospective study consisted of cDNA or gDNA derived from T cells, B-cell-depleted T cells, or PBMCs. A de-identified subject ID, COVID-19 status, age in years and sex were almost always included in the sample metadata. Subjects who had been exposed to COVID-19, were actively infected with it, or had recovered from it provided the deeply sampled blood TCRbeta repertoires that made up the dataset. Where available, HLA class I and class II types were obtained from metadata supplied by the sample provider rather than from assay-based typing.

A remark on this clone: The antigen it recognizes is unknown. No base-level quality is on record; no much larger clone is a single base apart.

TCRbeta CDR3 regions were amplified from genomic DNA using the immunoSEQ Assay, a bias-controlled multiplex PCR. The authors' analysis ran thus. The number of nucleated cells in each sample was estimated by amplification of reference gene primers within the assay. To quantify the absolute abundance of each unique TCRbeta CDR3 rearrangement, sequence reads were collapsed and filtered. Productive Simpson clonality was computed per sample as the square root of Simpson's diversity index over productive rearrangements. In TCRdb, the immuneACCESS table is reduced to in-frame sequences with V and J assigned. These tables do not hold every clone; where another copy was compared, an unresolved V gene accounts for under half, and the others remain unexplained. V and J calls and clone size are copied from that table; D and trimming were computed from the DNA. The sample table holds approximately 60,000 clones, of which 78% were seen once. The biggest ten clones account for 12% to 15% of the sample.

V and J are truncated by 4 bases and 3 bases respectively, leaving an intervening sequence of 10 bases. The CDR3, from cysteine to phenylalanine, totals 14 residues. Only the CDR3 part of the read is kept: 42 bases, read in frame from the first base. Via the germline V gene (reference sequence), CDR1 is MNHEY and CDR2 SMNVEV. Study-wide findings and limitations: The quantity of clinical and demographic metadata differed by source and by participant and was supplied without curation.

One collaborating source in Seattle enrolled patients while the patients were actively infected and followed the patients over time throughout the course of disease. Whole blood was collected in K2EDTA tubes by collaborating institutions according to the institutions' own protocols. Collaborator samples were shipped for TCRbeta analysis as frozen whole blood, isolated PBMCs, or DNA extracted from either sample type. This clonotype was obtained from a man in his sixties with COVID-19, enrolled during active disease. This sequence uses TRBV27 and TRBJ2-1, with the identity of the D gene unclear. The source material was peripheral blood. The nucleotides read TGTGCCAGCAGTTCCGGGTATAGCTACAATGAGCAGTTCTTC. Its translation reads: CASSSGYSYNEQFF.